The clone carrying this T cell receptor beta chain was detected only once. The method was immunoSEQ multiplex PCR; TCRdb's version includes in-frame clones alone and lacks a portion of them. The data hold approximately 110,000 clones, with roughly 86% observed a single time. V lost 6 bases, J lost 7 bases, and 3 bases stayed unmatched. This CDR3 contains 13 residues. In germline, CDR1 is LNHDA, CDR2 SQIVND (reference sequence). The data were taken from a study of blood T cell repertoires in COVID-19. The sample comprised peripheral blood. The sequence was obtained from a man aged 40-50 years with acute or convalescent COVID-19. This chain joins TRBV19 and TRBJ1-6; 7 bases are shared with TRBD1. CDR3 DNA: TGTGCCAGTAGGGGACAGAAGAATTCACCCCTCCACTTT. Amino acid sequence: CASRGQKNSPLHF.